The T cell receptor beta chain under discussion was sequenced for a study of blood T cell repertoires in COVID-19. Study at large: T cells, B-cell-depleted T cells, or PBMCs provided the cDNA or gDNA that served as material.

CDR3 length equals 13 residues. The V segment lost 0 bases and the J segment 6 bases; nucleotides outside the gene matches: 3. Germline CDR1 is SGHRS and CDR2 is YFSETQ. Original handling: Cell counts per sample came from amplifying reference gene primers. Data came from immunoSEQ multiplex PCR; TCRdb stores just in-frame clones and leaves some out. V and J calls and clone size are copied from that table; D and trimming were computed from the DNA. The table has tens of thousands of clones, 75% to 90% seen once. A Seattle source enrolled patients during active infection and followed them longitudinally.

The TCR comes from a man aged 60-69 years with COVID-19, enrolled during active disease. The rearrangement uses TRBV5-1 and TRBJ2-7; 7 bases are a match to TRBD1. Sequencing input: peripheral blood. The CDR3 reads CASSLGSGGEQYF. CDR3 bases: TGCGCCAGCAGCTTGGGGTCAGGGGGCGAGCAGTACTTC.